Listed below are T cell receptor beta chains from one sample, sequenced in a study of T cells after yellow fever vaccination. TCRdb processed the 5' RACE reads anew with MiXCR; each CDR3 protein has one entry. The sample consists of 300,000 to 400,000 distinct CDR3 sequences, approximately 12% of them appearing once. The sample consisted of CD4+ T cells sorted from PBMCs, taken 15 days after the yellow fever booster vaccination. The source is a man between 18 and 35 years old who received the YFV17D yellow fever vaccine. Each CDR3 is given with its conserved first and last residue. A D gene is named only where the DNA matches it firmly.

V gene	J gene	D gene	CDR3 protein
TRBV2	TRBJ2-1	NA	CASSEWQYQFF
TRBV7-2	TRBJ1-2	NA	CASSFSGGSVRYGYTF
TRBV27	TRBJ2-5	TRBD2	CASSQGTSGGARTQYF
TRBV6-5	TRBJ1-5	TRBD1	CASSTGDTNQPQHF
TRBV6-5	TRBJ1-3	NA	CASSYGNTIYF
TRBV4-3	TRBJ2-5	NA	CASSQEGPAETQYF
TRBV5-4	TRBJ2-1	TRBD2	CASTLSGGANEQFF
TRBV18	TRBJ1-4	TRBD1	CASSGQRNEKLFF
TRBV20-1	TRBJ1-1	NA	CSASRGGPNTEAFF
TRBV12-3/TRBV12-4	TRBJ1-2	NA	CASSSQRRYTF
TRBV20-1	TRBJ2-5	TRBD1	CSAPYLNRGVETQYF
TRBV7-6	TRBJ2-5	NA	CASSLGRDNIGETQYF
TRBV7-9	TRBJ1-1	TRBD1	CASSLRGQGNTEAFF
TRBV12-3/TRBV12-4	TRBJ2-3	TRBD1	CASSWDRGRVDTQYF
TRBV7-2	TRBJ2-1	TRBD2	CASSPTSGGAGSEQFF
TRBV5-6	TRBJ2-5	NA	CASSLGAPETQYF
TRBV5-4	TRBJ2-1	TRBD1	CASSSQDRANEQFF
TRBV5-1	TRBJ1-1	NA	CASSFEARVRNTEAFF
TRBV20-1	TRBJ2-1	NA	CSARQGWEQFF
TRBV20-1	TRBJ1-2	NA	CSAPRDGTRGYTF
TRBV6-1	TRBJ2-3	NA	CASRTLDNTDTQYF
TRBV10-3	TRBJ2-6	NA	CAISEQPGTHLPGANVLTF
TRBV2	TRBJ1-1	NA	CASQRGKNTEAFF
TRBV5-4	TRBJ2-5	TRBD1	CASSLPDRGYQETQYF
TRBV29-1	TRBJ1-1	NA	CSVALQVKAEAFF
TRBV6-5	TRBJ1-6	NA	CASSYRNSPLHF
TRBV10-3	TRBJ1-4	NA	CAFRPTLNEKLFF
TRBV11-2	TRBJ2-3	NA	CASSSPRGADTQYF
TRBV20-1	TRBJ2-5	NA	CSARDLGAGPETQYF
TRBV19	TRBJ1-1	NA	CASSMGPNRAFF
TRBV6-2/TRBV6-3	TRBJ2-1	NA	CASSYHPGNEQFF
TRBV6-6	TRBJ2-5	TRBD2	CASSAGRGQETQYF
TRBV10-3	TRBJ2-2	TRBD1	CAISESSGGKTGELFF
TRBV12-3/TRBV12-4	TRBJ1-2	NA	CASSFEGRVGYTF
TRBV20-1	TRBJ1-2	NA	CSASRPGRVSNYGYTF
TRBV6-5	TRBJ2-7	NA	CASSYAGYEQYF
TRBV5-1	TRBJ2-5	NA	CASSSGPYGDQETQYF
TRBV28	TRBJ1-4	NA	CASSSRQDEKLFF
TRBV19	TRBJ1-5	NA	CASSGGGPLTQPQHF
TRBV5-6	TRBJ2-7	NA	CASSYRTYEQYF